This TCR beta chain was profiled in a study of T cell responses to AZD1222 COVID-19 vaccine. Study conclusions and caveats: Most donors were white British and more were female, and clonal diversity was possibly underestimated.

As concerns this clone: Its antigen is unidentified.

Produced via immunoSEQ multiplex PCR; TCRdb's table is partial and in-frame only. The sample consists of 70,000 to 85,000 clones, about four fifths of them appearing once. This clonotype originated in an adult who received the AZD1222 COVID-19 vaccine. Specimen: peripheral blood, collected 28 days after the second AZD1222 dose.

The CDR3 nucleotides are TGCGCCAGCAGCCAAGGCGCAGGAGGCCGGCGAAATGAGCAGTTCTTC. Protein product: CASSQGAGGRRNEQFF. The chain links TRBV4-3 to TRBJ2-1; D is possibly TRBD2 (5 bases). Trimming left V 1 base short and J 7 bases short, with 17 bases between. This CDR3 is 16 amino acids long. The germline V gene has CDR1 LGHNA and CDR2 YSLEER.